The 13 T cell receptor beta chains below were found in one sample sequenced in a study of T cells after somatic rescue of genetic block. Measured with immunoSEQ multiplex PCR; TCRdb has only the in-frame clones, and not every one. The data contain just over 8,000 clones, 80% to 85% of them singletons. Source material: peripheral blood mononuclear cells (PBMCs). The receptors were sampled from a boy aged 5-17 years.

The rearrangement joins TRBV19 to TRBJ1-5; TRBD1 matches 8 bases. The CDR3 is made up of 17 amino acids. V was pared by 7 bases and J by 3 bases, with 14 bases of the junction left unmatched. From germline, CDR1 is LNHDA and CDR2 SQIVND (reference sequence). CDR3 in amino acids: CASNLSHDRGNNQPQHF. CDR3 bases: TGTGCCAGTAACCTCTCCCACGACAGGGGCAACAATCAGCCCCAGCATTTT.

This chain joins TRBV6-1 and TRBJ2-5; tentative D call: TRBD1 (5 bases). TRBJ2-7 matches the DNA end more closely, so the J call is doubtful. The CDR3 covers 13 residues. Germline values: CDR1 MNHNS, CDR2 SASEGT. CDR3 region: CASSVETVYEQYF. The CDR3 bases are TGTGCCAGCAGTGTAGAGACAGTTTACGAGCAGTACTTC.

The chain joins TRBV7-2 to TRBJ2-3, with D uncertain. The CDR3 is 13 residues long. V was cut by 5 bases and J by 6 bases, with 12 bases left in between. Per the germline V gene, CDR1 is SGHTA and CDR2 is FQGNSA. This CDR3 is CASSARAWDTQYF. The CDR3 bases are TGTGCCAGCAGCGCCCGGGCTTGGGATACGCAGTATTTT. The full variable domain, completed using reference TRBV7-2 and TRBJ2-3, is GAGVSQSPSNKVTEKGKDVELRCDPISGHTALYWYRQSLGQGLEFLIYFQGNSAPDKSGLPSDRFSAERTGGSVSTLTIQRTQQEDSAVYLCASSARAWDTQYFGPGTRLTVL.

A single count supports this clone. V gene TRBV28 combines with J gene TRBJ2-3; 15 bases agree with TRBD2. This CDR3 is 22 amino acids long. Losses at the gene ends were 5 bases for V and 0 bases for J; bases not matched to a gene: 18. The germline CDR1 and CDR2 sequences are MDHEN and SYDVKM. As DNA, the CDR3 is TGTGCCAGCAGTCCCCGTCGGGGGACTAGCGGGAGGAAAGGCTCTAGCACAGATACGCAGTATTTT. It codes for CASSPRRGTSGRKGSSTDTQYF.

The V call is TRBV7-8, the J call TRBJ2-1; D is unresolved. The V gene's germline CDR1 is SGHVS and CDR2 FQNEAQ. The V end lost 1 base, the J end lost 6 bases, and 10 bases lay between the germline ends. The CDR3 sequence is 14 residues long. The CDR3 spells CASSLEDAANEQFF. CDR3 coding DNA: TGTGCCAGCAGCTTAGAGGACGCAGCCAATGAGCAGTTCTTC.

This clone was detected a few times. The J gene is TRBJ1-4, the V gene TRBV15; 8 bases are shared with TRBD1. CDR1 and CDR2 (germline): LNHNV, YYDKDF (reference sequence). The length of the CDR3 is 12 residues. The V gene end was trimmed by 9 bases and the J gene end by 7 bases; junction bases not matched to a gene: 4. CDR3 DNA sequence: TGTGCCACGACAGGGGCCGGTGAAAAACTGTTTTTT. Translation gives CATTGAGEKLFF.

This clone was counted only a few times. CDR3 protein: CASSTSGMEGYGYTF. The CDR3 region has the DNA TGTGCCAGCAGCACCTCAGGGATGGAAGGGTATGGCTACACCTTC. The chain links TRBV4-2 to TRBJ1-2; D may be TRBD1 (5 bases). The V gene lost 5 bases and the J gene lost 5 bases, with 18 bases spanning the gap. This CDR3 is 15 amino acids long. Germline values: CDR1 LGHNA, CDR2 YNFKEQ.

In its sample, this clone was seen once. The V gene is TRBV5-1, the J gene TRBJ2-6; D remains unclear. This CDR3 comprises 15 residues. Looked up from germline, CDR1 is SGHRS and CDR2 is YFSETQ. V gave up 1 base and J gave up 2 bases, with 7 bases separating them. The CDR3 reads CASSLFPAGANVLTF. CDR3 bases: TGCGCCAGCAGCTTGTTCCCTGCTGGGGCCAACGTCCTGACTTTC.

J is TRBJ2-7 and V is TRBV28; D is tentatively TRBD1 or TRBD2 (5 bases each). Germline V gene lookup returns CDR1 MDHEN and CDR2 SYDVKM. Trimming shortened V by 7 bases and J by 2 bases, and 12 bases separated the two germline ends. This CDR3 is 13 amino acids long. The CDR3 spells CASKGTPPYEQYF. CDR3 DNA sequence: TGTGCCAGCAAGGGGACGCCCCCCTACGAGCAGTACTTC.

The chain carries TRBV13 and TRBJ2-7; weak D call: TRBD2 (6 bases). This CDR3 has 15 amino acids. Trimming removed 3 bases from V and 4 bases from J, with 16 bases in between. From germline, CDR1 is PRHDT and CDR2 FYEKMQ (reference sequence). In nucleotides, the CDR3 is TGTGCCAGCAGCTTCATTAGCGGACCCCCTTACGAGCAGTACTTC. Its translation: CASSFISGPPYEQYF.

The rearrangement links TRBV9 to TRBJ1-1, with TRBD1 matching 7 bases. The length of the CDR3 is 14 residues. J gave up 3 bases and V 4 bases, and 6 bases lay outside the gene matches. Germline loops: CDR1 SGDLS, CDR2 YYNGEE. This CDR3 reads CASSPLQGDTEAFF. The CDR3 coding sequence is TGTGCCAGCAGCCCGTTGCAGGGGGACACTGAAGCTTTCTTT.

The V call is TRBV7-3, the J call TRBJ2-2; maybe TRBD2 (6 bases). Per germline, CDR1 SGHTA and CDR2 FQGTGA. Trimming shortened V by 5 bases and J by 3 bases, and 16 bases separated the two germline ends. This CDR3 spans 16 amino acids. The CDR3 is CASSLYREPYTGELFF. In nucleotides, the CDR3 is TGTGCCAGCAGCCTGTATCGGGAGCCATACACCGGGGAGCTGTTTTTT.

J is TRBJ1-5 and V is TRBV9, with TRBD1 as a possible D gene (5 bases). V dropped 4 bases and J dropped 3 bases, with 14 bases sitting between them. Per the germline V gene, CDR1 is SGDLS and CDR2 is YYNGEE. This CDR3 is built from 15 residues. The CDR3, as DNA: TGTGCCAGCAGCTTAACAGGAACCCCCAATCAGCCCCAGCATTTT. This sequence encodes CASSLTGTPNQPQHF.